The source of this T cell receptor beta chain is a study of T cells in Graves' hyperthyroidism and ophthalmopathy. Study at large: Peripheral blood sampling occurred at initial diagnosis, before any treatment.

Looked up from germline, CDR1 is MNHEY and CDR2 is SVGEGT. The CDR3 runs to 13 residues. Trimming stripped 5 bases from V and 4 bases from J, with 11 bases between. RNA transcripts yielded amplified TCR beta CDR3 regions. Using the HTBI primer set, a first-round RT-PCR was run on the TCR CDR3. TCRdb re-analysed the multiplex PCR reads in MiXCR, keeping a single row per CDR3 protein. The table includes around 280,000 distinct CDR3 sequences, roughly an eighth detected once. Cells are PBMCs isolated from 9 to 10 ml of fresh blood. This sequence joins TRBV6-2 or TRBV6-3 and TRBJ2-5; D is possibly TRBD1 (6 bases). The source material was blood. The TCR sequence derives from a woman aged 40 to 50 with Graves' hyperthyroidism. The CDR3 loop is CASSRQGRETQYF. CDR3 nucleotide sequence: TGTGCCAGCAGTCGGCAGGGGAGAGAGACCCAGTACTTC.